The 15 T cell receptor beta chains listed next were all sequenced from one sample in a study of cytomegalovirus exposure and HLA in healthy donors. The PCR used 60 Vbeta and 13 Jbeta primers. Here immunoSEQ multiplex PCR was the method, and the copy in TCRdb shows in-frame clones only, minus some. Among about 180,000 clones listed, 77% were seen once. Sequenced material: PBMCs. The receptors were gathered from a man younger than 35 in good health and CMV-seronegative.

The V and J genes are TRBV14 and TRBJ2-3; a possible D gene is TRBD2 (6 bases). The germline gives CDR1 SGHDN, CDR2 FVKESK. The CDR3 length is 19 residues. The V gene lost 2 bases and the J gene lost 1 base, with 22 bases spanning the gap. The CDR3 region is CASSQPAGLGIVGTDTQYF. CDR3 DNA: TGTGCCAGCAGCCAACCGGCGGGGCTGGGGATAGTCGGCACAGATACGCAGTATTTT.

The rearrangement links TRBV19 to TRBJ2-5; TRBD1 aligns across 7 bases. Looked up from germline, CDR1 is LNHDA and CDR2 is SQIVND (reference sequence). V lost 7 bases, J lost 4 bases, and 12 bases stayed unmatched. CDR3 length: 15 amino acids. CDR3 in amino acids: CASTASGTVGETQYF. In DNA, the CDR3 is TGTGCCAGTACCGCCTCCGGGACAGTTGGAGAGACCCAGTACTTC.

The rearrangement uses TRBV29-1 and TRBJ1-4; 10 nucleotides line up with TRBD1. Germline trimming cut 6 bases from V and 7 bases from J; bases unmatched to any gene: 5. Germline CDR1 reads SQVTM; CDR2 reads ANQGSEA. The CDR3 totals 13 residues. CDR3 sequence: CSVGQGGGEKLFF. CDR3 DNA: TGCAGCGTCGGACAGGGGGGAGGTGAAAAACTGTTTTTT.

This clone was counted once. The chain uses TRBV10-3 and TRBJ2-1; 9 positions match TRBD2. With V trimmed by 6 bases and J by 2 bases, 2 bases remained unmatched. Per germline, CDR1 ENHRY and CDR2 SYGVKD. The CDR3 contains 14 residues. The CDR3 region has the DNA TGTGCCATCAGGACTAGCGGAGCCTACAATGAGCAGTTCTTC. It is translated as CAIRTSGAYNEQFF.

The chain recombines TRBV7-9 with TRBJ2-1; the D gene is possibly TRBD2 (5 bases). Germline CDR1 SEHNR, CDR2 FQNEAQ (reference sequence). The CDR3 contains 17 residues. V was trimmed by 3 bases and J by 0 bases, leaving 15 bases between them. The CDR3: CASSFLQQRSSYNEQFF. The CDR3 DNA is TGTGCCAGCAGCTTCCTCCAGCAGCGGAGCTCCTACAATGAGCAGTTCTTC.

The chain couples TRBV5-3 to TRBJ2-7; no reliable D call. TRBV5-3 is an ORF; its function is uncertain. The CDR3 covers 11 residues. Trimming pared 4 bases from V and 2 bases from J, leaving 4 bases between. The CDR3 spells CARSATYEQYF. The CDR3 region has the DNA TGTGCCAGAAGCGCTACCTACGAGCAGTACTTC.

CDR3 in DNA: TGCGCCAGCAGCAACAGGGACAGCTACGAGCAGTACTTC. Translation: CASSNRDSYEQYF. The chain carries TRBV5-1 and TRBJ2-7; 7 positions agree with TRBD1. This CDR3 spans 13 amino acids. Trimming cost V 4 bases and J 3 bases; bases outside gene matches: 4. Germline values: CDR1 SGHRS, CDR2 YFSETQ.

V is TRBV15 and J is TRBJ2-1; D is perhaps TRBD2 (7 bases). This CDR3 has 15 amino acids. Germline V gene sequence: CDR1 LNHNV, CDR2 YYDKDF (reference sequence). V was cut by 5 bases and J by 2 bases, with 13 bases left in between. CDR3 nucleotides: TGTGCCACCAGCCCGGGGGGACAAACCTACAATGAGCAGTTCTTC. Amino acid sequence: CATSPGGQTYNEQFF.

V and J are TRBV4-2 and TRBJ1-2; D may be TRBD1 (6 bases). Germline lookup yields CDR1 LGHNA and CDR2 YNFKEQ. CDR3 length: 16 residues. Trimming shortened V by 1 base and J by 2 bases, and 14 bases separated the two germline ends. The DNA for the CDR3 is TGTGCCAGCAGCCAAGCCGCACAGGGAGTCAACTATGGCTACACCTTC. The encoded protein is CASSQAAQGVNYGYTF.

The chain couples TRBV7-9 to TRBJ1-6; D remains unclear. V was clipped by 6 bases and J by 1 base, with 10 bases between them. Germline CDR1 is SEHNR and CDR2 is FQNEAQ (reference sequence). The CDR3 runs to 15 residues. The chain's CDR3 is CASSYDGSYNSPLHF. The CDR3 DNA sequence: TGTGCCAGCAGTTACGACGGGTCCTATAATTCACCCCTCCACTTT.

This chain joins TRBV11-2 and TRBJ1-2; the match to TRBD1 covers 8 bases. The CDR3 has 16 amino acids. The V gene's germline CDR1 is SGHAT and CDR2 FQNNGV. Trimming cost V 5 bases and J 6 bases; bases outside gene matches: 14. The CDR3 reads CASSEGGTGRWDGYTF. The CDR3 DNA sequence: TGTGCCAGCAGCGAAGGAGGGACAGGCCGATGGGATGGCTACACCTTC.

With respect to this clone: Its ends do not fully match the called genes, so a read error is possible. This chain connects TRBV13 to TRBJ1-2; TRBD1 might be the D (6 bases). Germline V gene lookup returns CDR1 PRHDT and CDR2 FYEKMQ (reference sequence). This CDR3 spans 13 amino acids. The CDR3 region is CASSLDSSLPLAF. For the CDR3, the DNA is TGTGCCAGCAGCTTGGACAGTTCCCTTCCGCTGGCCTTC.

This rearrangement joins TRBV4-3 to TRBJ1-1; D not certain. Germline V gene data show CDR1 as LGHNA and CDR2 as YSLEER. This CDR3 has 16 residues. Trimming took 0 bases from V and 0 from J, leaving 11 bases between them. The CDR3 loop reads CASSQEVLPMNTEAFF. The CDR3, as DNA: TGCGCCAGCAGCCAAGAGGTTCTACCCATGAACACTGAAGCTTTCTTT.

This chain links TRBV6-1 with TRBJ2-7; TRBD2 agrees at 8 bases. CDR3 length equals 13 residues. Trimming took 3 bases from V and 3 from J; bases not matched to a gene: 1. Germline V CDR1 and CDR2: MNHNS, SASEGT. CDR3 bases: TGTGCCAGCAGTGATACTAGCGGCTACGAGCAGTACTTC. Amino acid sequence: CASSDTSGYEQYF.

The rearrangement joins TRBV9 to TRBJ1-1; no firm D call. Between the trimmed V and J ends, which lost 4 bases and 1 base, there was a span of 14 bases. Germline values: CDR1 SGDLS, CDR2 YYNGEE. The CDR3 sequence is 15 residues long. CDR3: CASSPNSSPNTEAFF. The DNA for the CDR3 is TGTGCCAGCAGCCCAAACAGTTCCCCGAACACTGAAGCTTTCTTT. Based on the CDR3 plus reference TRBV9 and TRBJ1-1, the full variable domain is DSGVTQTPKHLITATGQRVTLRCSPRSGDLSVYWYQQSLDQGLQFLIQYYNGEERAKGNILERFSAQQFPDLHSELNLSSLELGDSALYFCASSPNSSPNTEAFFGQGTRLTVV.